A selection of T cell receptor beta chains follows, all from one sample in a study of shared clonotypes between healthy human individuals. Some clones are missing from TCRdb's copy, which holds only in-frame ones; the method was immunoSEQ multiplex PCR. The profile shows about 1 million clones, about three quarters of them singletons. What was sequenced was memory CD4+ T cells sorted from blood. The receptor source for this set is a man aged 18-30 years in good health. The CDR3 runs from the conserved cysteine through the conserved F or W. The order of the fields is V gene, clone size, D gene, J gene, CDR3 protein, CDR3 DNA. A D gene is named only where the DNA matches it firmly. Clone size is shown for a subset of rows, as once, few, many or a class of expanded clone.

>TRBV5-1|-|-|TRBJ1-1
CASRIGTANTEAFF
TGCGCCAGCAGGATCGGCACAGCGAACACTGAAGCTTTCTTT
>TRBV4-1|-|-|TRBJ2-7
CASSPGPRDEQYF
TGCGCCAGCAGCCCTGGACCGCGAGACGAGCAGTACTTC
>TRBV19|few|-|TRBJ1-2
CASSIDVQVYGYTF
TGTGCCAGTAGTATAGACGTCCAGGTCTATGGCTACACCTTC
>TRBV7-9|-|-|TRBJ2-3
CASSRPGQLTDTQYF
TGTGCCAGCAGCCGTCCGGGACAACTCACAGATACGCAGTATTTT
>TRBV11-2|-|TRBD1|TRBJ2-1
CASSAQTGDNEQFF
TGTGCCAGCAGCGCCCAGACAGGGGATAATGAGCAGTTCTTC
>TRBV9|many|TRBD2|TRBJ2-7
CASSVGGAGGSYEQYF
TGTGCCAGCAGCGTAGGGGGAGCCGGGGGGTCCTACGAGCAGTACTTC
>TRBV7-2|-|TRBD2|TRBJ2-7
CASSAGLPPYEQYF
TGTGCCAGCAGCGCGGGACTACCTCCCTACGAGCAGTACTTC
>TRBV6-5|-|-|TRBJ2-1
CASSLTRSSYNEQFF
TGTGCCAGCAGTCTGACCCGTTCATCCTACAATGAGCAGTTCTTC
>TRBV2|-|-|TRBJ1-2
CASSEDGGYTF
TGTGCCAGCAGTGAAGACGGGGGCTACACCTTC
>TRBV27|-|-|TRBJ2-3
CASSRTLNTDTQYF
TGTGCCAGCAGTAGGACGTTAAACACAGATACGCAGTATTTT
>TRBV12-1|-|-|TRBJ1-2
CASSSGVFSGYTF
TGTGCCAGCAGCTCCGGGGTCTTCTCTGGCTACACCTTC
>TRBV18|-|TRBD2|TRBJ2-7
CASSPSLAGDYEQYF
TGTGCCAGCTCACCAAGTCTAGCGGGGGATTACGAGCAGTACTTC
>TRBV28|-|-|TRBJ1-5
CASSTYSNQPQHF
TGTGCCAGCAGTACATATAGCAATCAGCCCCAGCATTTT
>TRBV4-1|once|-|TRBJ2-3
CASSQVGGSDTQYF
TGCGCCAGCAGCCAAGTAGGCGGATCAGATACGCAGTATTTT
>TRBV11-2|once|-|TRBJ2-2
CASSDGAYLNTGELFF
TGTGCCAGCAGCGACGGCGCTTACCTGAACACCGGGGAGCTGTTTTTT
>TRBV5-6|-|TRBD1|TRBJ2-5
CASSPRTGGRGETQYF
TGTGCCAGCAGCCCTAGGACAGGGGGCAGGGGAGAGACCCAGTACTTC
>TRBV27|-|TRBD1|TRBJ2-7
CASRRTGDYEQYF
TGTGCCAGCAGGCGGACAGGGGACTACGAGCAGTACTTC
>TRBV5-1|-|TRBD1|TRBJ2-1
CASSLILAKDRGNEQFF
TGCGCCAGCAGCTTGATCCTAGCCAAGGACAGGGGCAATGAGCAGTTCTTC
>TRBV28|-|-|TRBJ1-4
CASSVGGRGMEKLFF
TGTGCCAGCTCCGTGGGGGGTAGGGGTATGGAAAAACTGTTTTTT
>TRBV7-2|-|-|TRBJ2-1
CASSPPFNEQFF
TGTGCCAGCAGCCCCCCTTTCAATGAGCAGTTCTTC
>TRBV30|-|-|TRBJ1-1
CAWSRGTEAFF
TGTGCCTGGAGTCGAGGTACTGAAGCTTTCTTT
>TRBV6-1|-|-|TRBJ2-7
CASLGIPPLDEQYF
TGTGCCAGCTTGGGAATTCCACCCCTGGACGAGCAGTACTTC
>TRBV30|-|-|TRBJ1-6
CAWGVVAYNSPLHF
TGTGCCTGGGGTGTAGTGGCCTATAATTCACCCCTCCACTTT
>TRBV27|-|-|TRBJ2-7
CASKGEVRTDEQYF
TGTGCCAGCAAAGGGGAGGTAAGAACGGACGAGCAGTACTTC
>TRBV5-1|few|TRBD2|TRBJ2-3
CASSLSAGASSTDTQYF
TGCGCCAGCAGCTTGTCAGCGGGAGCCTCTAGCACAGATACGCAGTATTTT
>TRBV29-1|few|-|TRBJ1-1
CSAPVLGENTEAFF
TGCAGCGCCCCTGTCTTAGGGGAGAACACTGAAGCTTTCTTT
>TRBV10-2|few|-|TRBJ2-7
CASSGNRAYEQYF
TGCGCCAGCAGCGGTAACAGGGCCTACGAGCAGTACTTC
>TRBV20-1|once|-|TRBJ1-1
CSASGTAEAFF
TGCAGTGCTTCAGGGACCGCTGAAGCTTTCTTT
>TRBV13|-|-|TRBJ2-7
CASSSASKPGQDYEQYF
TGTGCCAGCAGCTCGGCTTCCAAACCGGGACAAGACTACGAGCAGTACTTC
>TRBV11-2|-|TRBD2|TRBJ2-7
CASSLLLAGVYEQYF
TGTGCCAGCAGCTTACTTCTAGCGGGAGTGTACGAGCAGTACTTC
>TRBV10-3|-|TRBD1|TRBJ2-3
CAISKRGLNDHTDTQYF
TGTGCCATCAGCAAAAGGGGGCTAAACGACCACACAGATACGCAGTATTTT
>TRBV6-6|-|-|TRBJ2-7
CASSYEVYEQYF
TGTGCCAGCAGTTATGAGGTTTACGAGCAGTACTTC
>TRBV7-9|-|-|TRBJ1-2
CASSLGQGGYTF
TGTGCCAGCAGCTTAGGCCAGGGTGGCTACACCTTC
>TRBV5-1|-|-|TRBJ2-2
CASSSRLSGSTGELFF
TGCGCCAGCAGCTCCCGGCTTAGTGGCAGCACCGGGGAGCTGTTTTTT
>TRBV28|many|TRBD2|TRBJ2-3
CGTRLAGATLGDTQYF
TGTGGAACGAGGCTAGCGGGGGCGACTCTGGGGGATACGCAGTATTTT
>TRBV2|-|-|TRBJ2-7
CASQKGGFDTTYEQYF
TGTGCCAGCCAAAAGGGTGGATTTGATACGACCTACGAGCAGTACTTC
>TRBV10-3|few|-|TRBJ1-2
CATQANYGYTF
TGTGCCACCCAAGCTAACTATGGCTACACCTTC
>TRBV27|-|TRBD1|TRBJ1-6
CASSLSRSTGAAPLHF
TGTGCCAGCAGTTTATCACGGTCGACAGGGGCTGCACCCCTCCACTTT
>TRBV5-1|-|-|TRBJ2-7
CASSLGQGGIEQYF
TGCGCCAGCAGCTTGGGTCAGGGGGGTATCGAGCAGTACTTC
>TRBV19|-|-|TRBJ2-6
CASSGRLVGTSGANVLTF
TGTGCCAGTAGTGGCCGTTTGGTAGGGACCTCTGGGGCCAACGTCCTGACTTTC
>TRBV2|-|-|TRBJ1-2
CASGYSRPLYGYTF
TGTGCCAGCGGTTACTCTCGGCCACTCTATGGCTACACCTTC
>TRBV7-2|-|-|TRBJ1-6
CASRRTDNSPLHF
TGTGCCAGCAGAAGGACAGACAATTCACCCCTCCACTTT
>TRBV30|-|-|TRBJ2-7
CAWSVGHSAYEQYF
TGTGCCTGGAGTGTAGGGCACAGCGCCTACGAGCAGTACTTC
>TRBV2|-|-|TRBJ1-6
CASSGPDSFNSPLHF
TGTGCCAGCAGCGGCCCCGACAGCTTTAATTCACCCCTCCACTTT
>TRBV11-2|-|-|TRBJ1-4
CASSQRNEKLFF
TGTGCCAGCAGTCAGAGAAATGAAAAACTGTTTTTT
>TRBV15|-|-|TRBJ1-2
CATSTAGGLTPAGYTF
TGTGCCACCAGCACTGCCGGGGGGCTAACTCCGGCTGGCTACACCTTC
>TRBV9|-|TRBD1|TRBJ1-4
CASSVRTGTNEKLFF
TGTGCCAGCAGCGTCCGGACAGGGACTAATGAAAAACTGTTTTTT
>TRBV28|-|-|TRBJ1-5
CASETMGHTGNQPQHF
TGTGCCAGCGAAACAATGGGACATACGGGCAATCAGCCCCAGCATTTT
>TRBV2|-|-|TRBJ1-4
CASSVPTGPEKLFF
TGTGCCAGCAGTGTCCCCACAGGGCCCGAGAAACTGTTTTTT
>TRBV5-4|-|-|TRBJ1-4
CASSLGGVPANEKLFF
TGTGCCAGCAGCTTGGGAGGGGTACCAGCTAATGAAAAACTGTTTTTT
>TRBV5-1|few|-|TRBJ1-2
CASSFSGDGYTF
TGCGCCAGCAGCTTTTCAGGGGATGGCTACACCTTC
>TRBV7-2|-|TRBD2|TRBJ2-1
CASSLVGTSVPDEQFF
TGTGCCAGCAGCTTAGTGGGGACTAGCGTCCCGGATGAGCAGTTCTTC
>TRBV19|once|-|TRBJ2-5
CASSMTGKETQYF
TGTGCCAGTAGTATGACTGGAAAAGAGACCCAGTACTTC
>TRBV27|-|-|TRBJ1-6
CASAIQGGGNSPLHF
TGTGCCAGCGCGATTCAGGGTGGAGGAAATTCACCCCTCCACTTT
>TRBV14|-|-|TRBJ2-7
CASKEPYPHEQYF
TGTGCCAGCAAGGAACCGTACCCCCACGAGCAGTACTTC
>TRBV19|-|-|TRBJ2-3
CASSQFTDTQYF
TGTGCCAGTAGCCAGTTCACAGATACGCAGTATTTT
>TRBV7-3|-|-|TRBJ2-7
CASSHRRGYEQYF
TGTGCCAGCAGCCATAGGAGGGGCTACGAGCAGTACTTC
>TRBV19|-|-|TRBJ1-3
CASSYRDVPLGNTIYF
TGTGCCAGTAGTTACCGGGACGTGCCTCTTGGAAACACCATATATTTT
>TRBV4-3|-|TRBD2|TRBJ2-2
CASSQERYTSGRSTGELFF
TGCGCCAGCAGCCAAGAACGATACACTAGCGGGAGAAGCACCGGGGAGCTGTTTTTT